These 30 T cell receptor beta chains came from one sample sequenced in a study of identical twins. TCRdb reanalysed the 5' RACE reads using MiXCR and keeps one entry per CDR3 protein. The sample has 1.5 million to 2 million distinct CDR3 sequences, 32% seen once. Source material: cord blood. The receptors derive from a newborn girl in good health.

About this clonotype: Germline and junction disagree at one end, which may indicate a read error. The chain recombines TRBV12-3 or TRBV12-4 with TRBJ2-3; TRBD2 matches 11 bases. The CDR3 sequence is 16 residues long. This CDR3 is CASSPRLAGSTDTRYF. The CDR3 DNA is TGTGCCAGCAGCCCTCGACTAGCGGGGTCCACAGATACGCGGTATTTT.

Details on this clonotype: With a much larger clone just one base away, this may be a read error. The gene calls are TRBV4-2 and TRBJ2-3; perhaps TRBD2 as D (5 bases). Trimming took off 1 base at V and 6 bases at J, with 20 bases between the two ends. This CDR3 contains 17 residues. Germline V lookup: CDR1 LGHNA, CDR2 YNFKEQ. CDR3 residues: CASSQGTGIMVADTQYF. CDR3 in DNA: TGTGCCAGCAGCCAAGGTACCGGGATTATGGTAGCTGATACGCAGTATTTT.

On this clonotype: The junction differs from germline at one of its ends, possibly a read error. In DNA, the CDR3 is TGCAGCGTTGACGGCGGTGCTCGCTCCTACAATGGGCAGTTCTTC. Translated, it gives CSVDGGARSYNGQFF. This chain links TRBV29-1 with TRBJ2-1; the D is unclear. The CDR3 runs 15 residues. Germline CDR1 reads SQVTM; CDR2 reads ANQGSEA.

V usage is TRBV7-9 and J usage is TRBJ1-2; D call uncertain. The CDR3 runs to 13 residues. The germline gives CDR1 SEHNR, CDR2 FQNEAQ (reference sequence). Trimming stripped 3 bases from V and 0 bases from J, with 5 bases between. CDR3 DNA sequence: TGTGCCAGCAGCTTTACAACTAACTATGGCTACACCTTC. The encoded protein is CASSFTTNYGYTF.

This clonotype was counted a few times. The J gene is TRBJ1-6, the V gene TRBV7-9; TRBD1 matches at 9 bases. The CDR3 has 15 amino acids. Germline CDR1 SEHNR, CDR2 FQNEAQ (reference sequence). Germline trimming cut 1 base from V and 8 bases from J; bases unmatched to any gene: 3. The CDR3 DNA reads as TGTGCCAGCAGCTTAGACAGGGGGCTGGATTCACCCCTCCACTTT. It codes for CASSLDRGLDSPLHF. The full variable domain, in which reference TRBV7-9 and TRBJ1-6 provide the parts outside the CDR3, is DTGVSQNPRHKITKRGQNVTFRCDPISEHNRLYWYRQTLGQGPEFLTYFQNEAQLEKSRLLSDRFSAERPKGSFSTLEIQRTEQGDSAMYLCASSLDRGLDSPLHFGNGTRLTVT.

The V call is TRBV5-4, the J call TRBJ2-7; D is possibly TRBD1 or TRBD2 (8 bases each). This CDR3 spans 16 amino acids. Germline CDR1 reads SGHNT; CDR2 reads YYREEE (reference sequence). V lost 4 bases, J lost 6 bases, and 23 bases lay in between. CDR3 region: CASSPRGPSGSGEQYF. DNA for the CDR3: TGTGCCAGCAGCCCCAGGGGGCCTAGCGGGTCGGGCGAGCAGTACTTC.

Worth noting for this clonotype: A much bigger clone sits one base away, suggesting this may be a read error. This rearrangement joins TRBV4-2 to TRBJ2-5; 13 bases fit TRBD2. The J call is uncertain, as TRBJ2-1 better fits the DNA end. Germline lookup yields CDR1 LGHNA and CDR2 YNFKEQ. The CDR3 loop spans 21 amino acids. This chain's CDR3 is CASSQIRDGLAGVPYQETQFF. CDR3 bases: TGTGCCAGCAGCCAAATTCGCGATGGACTAGCGGGGGTGCCGTACCAAGAGACCCAGTTCTTC.

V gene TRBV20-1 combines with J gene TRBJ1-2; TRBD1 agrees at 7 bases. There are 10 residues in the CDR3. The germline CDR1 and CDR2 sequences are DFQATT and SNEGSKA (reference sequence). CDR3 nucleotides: TGCAGCGTACAGGGGAGCGGCTACACCTTC. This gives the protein CSVQGSGYTF.

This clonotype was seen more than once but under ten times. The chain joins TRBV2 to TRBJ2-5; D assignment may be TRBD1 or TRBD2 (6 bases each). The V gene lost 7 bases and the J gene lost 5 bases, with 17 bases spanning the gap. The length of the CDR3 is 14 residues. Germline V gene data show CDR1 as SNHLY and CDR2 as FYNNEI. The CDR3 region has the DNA TGTGCCAGCATCCCGGAGGGGGGCCGGGAGACCCAGTACTTC. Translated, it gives CASIPEGGRETQYF.

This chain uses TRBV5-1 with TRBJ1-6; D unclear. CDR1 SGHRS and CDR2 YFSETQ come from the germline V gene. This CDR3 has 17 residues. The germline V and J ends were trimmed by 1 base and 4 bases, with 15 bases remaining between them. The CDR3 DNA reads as TGCGCCAGCAGCTTGAAGGTTGGCTCGAGGTATAATTCACCCCTCCACTTT. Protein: CASSLKVGSRYNSPLHF.

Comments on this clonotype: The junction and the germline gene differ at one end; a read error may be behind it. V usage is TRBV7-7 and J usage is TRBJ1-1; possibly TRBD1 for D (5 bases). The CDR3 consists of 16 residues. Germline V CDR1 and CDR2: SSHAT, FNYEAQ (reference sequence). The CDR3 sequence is CASSPQFGAGEMEAFF. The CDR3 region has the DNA TGTGCTAGCAGCCCTCAATTCGGGGCAGGAGAAATGGAAGCTTTCTTT. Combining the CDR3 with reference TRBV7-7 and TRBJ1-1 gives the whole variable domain GAGVSQSPRYKVTKRGQDVTLRCDPISSHATLYWYQQALGQGPEFLTYFNYEAQPDKSGLPSDRFSAERPEGSISTLTIQRTEQRDSAMYRCASSPQFGAGEMEAFFGQGTRLTVV.

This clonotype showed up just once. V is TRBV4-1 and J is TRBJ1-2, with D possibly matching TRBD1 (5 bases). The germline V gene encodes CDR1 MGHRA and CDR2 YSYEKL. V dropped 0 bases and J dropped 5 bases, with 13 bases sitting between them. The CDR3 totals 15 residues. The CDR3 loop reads CASSQDVGEGYGYTF. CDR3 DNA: TGCGCCAGCAGCCAAGACGTGGGGGAGGGTTATGGCTACACCTTC.

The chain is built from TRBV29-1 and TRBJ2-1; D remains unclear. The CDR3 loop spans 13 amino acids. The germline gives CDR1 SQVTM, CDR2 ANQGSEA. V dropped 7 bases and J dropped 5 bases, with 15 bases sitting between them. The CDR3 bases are TGCAGCGGTTTAAGGCCGTATAACAATGAGCAGTTCTTC. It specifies CSGLRPYNNEQFF.

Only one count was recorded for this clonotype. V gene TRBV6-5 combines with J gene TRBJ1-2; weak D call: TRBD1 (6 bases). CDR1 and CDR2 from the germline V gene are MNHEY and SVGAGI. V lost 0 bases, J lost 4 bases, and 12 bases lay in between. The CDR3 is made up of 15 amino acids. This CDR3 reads CASSYSGGSVYGYTF. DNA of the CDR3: TGTGCCAGCAGTTACTCCGGGGGCTCAGTCTATGGCTACACCTTC.

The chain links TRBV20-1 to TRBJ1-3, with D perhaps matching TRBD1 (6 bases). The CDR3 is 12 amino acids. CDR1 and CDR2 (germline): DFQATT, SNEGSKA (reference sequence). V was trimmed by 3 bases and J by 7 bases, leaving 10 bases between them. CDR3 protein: CSARSTGNTIYF. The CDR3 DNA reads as TGCAGTGCTAGGTCTACAGGGAACACCATATATTTT.

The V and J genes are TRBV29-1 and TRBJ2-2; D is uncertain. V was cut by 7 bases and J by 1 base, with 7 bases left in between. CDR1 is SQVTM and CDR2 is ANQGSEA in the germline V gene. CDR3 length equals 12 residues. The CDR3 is CSGLGNTGELFF. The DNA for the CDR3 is TGCAGCGGGCTGGGGAACACCGGGGAGCTGTTTTTT.

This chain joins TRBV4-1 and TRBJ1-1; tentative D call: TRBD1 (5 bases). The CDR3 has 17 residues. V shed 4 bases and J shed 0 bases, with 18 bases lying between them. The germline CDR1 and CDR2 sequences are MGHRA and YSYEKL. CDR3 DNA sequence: TGCGCCAGCAGCCCCACTCCCTCGGGGGTCATGAACACTGAAGCTTTCTTT. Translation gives CASSPTPSGVMNTEAFF.

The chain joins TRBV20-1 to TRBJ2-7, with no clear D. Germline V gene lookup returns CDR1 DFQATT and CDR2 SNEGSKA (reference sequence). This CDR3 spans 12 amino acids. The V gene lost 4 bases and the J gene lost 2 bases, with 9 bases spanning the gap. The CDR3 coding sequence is TGCAGTGCTACGGTTATTCCCTACGAGCAGTACTTC. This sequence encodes CSATVIPYEQYF.

For the CDR3, the DNA is TGTGCCATCAACCAGGACAGGGCAATAGTTGGCTACACCTTC. The encoded protein is CAINQDRAIVGYTF. The chain uses TRBV10-3 and TRBJ1-2; 8 bases map to TRBD1. CDR1 and CDR2 from the germline V gene are ENHRY and SYGVKD. This CDR3 is built from 14 residues. Trimming cost V 7 bases and J 7 bases; bases outside gene matches: 11.

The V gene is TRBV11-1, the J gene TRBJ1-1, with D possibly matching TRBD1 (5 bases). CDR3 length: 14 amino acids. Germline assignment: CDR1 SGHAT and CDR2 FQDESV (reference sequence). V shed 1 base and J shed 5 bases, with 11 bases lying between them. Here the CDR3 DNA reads TGTGCCAGCAGCTTAGGGGGCTCATGGACTGAAGCTTTCTTT. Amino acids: CASSLGGSWTEAFF. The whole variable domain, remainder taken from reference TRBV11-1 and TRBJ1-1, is EAEVAQSPRYKITEKSQAVAFWCDPISGHATLYWYRQILGQGPELLVQFQDESVVDDSQLPKDRFSAERLKGVDSTLKIQPAELGDSAMYLCASSLGGSWTEAFFGQGTRLTVV.

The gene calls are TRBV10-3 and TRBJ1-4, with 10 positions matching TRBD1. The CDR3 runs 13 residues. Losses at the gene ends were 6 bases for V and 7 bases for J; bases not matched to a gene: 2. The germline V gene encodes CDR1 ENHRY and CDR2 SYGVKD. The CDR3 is CAIRGQGSEKLFF. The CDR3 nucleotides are TGTGCCATCAGGGGACAGGGGAGTGAAAAACTGTTTTTT.

CDR3 residues: CSVEGGTSTDTQYF. The CDR3, as DNA: TGCAGCGTTGAAGGGGGGACTAGCACAGATACGCAGTATTTT. The rearrangement links TRBV29-1 to TRBJ2-3, with TRBD2 as a possible D gene (6 bases). The V end was cut by 1 base, the J end by 0 bases, with 8 bases between. CDR1 SQVTM and CDR2 ANQGSEA come from the germline V gene. CDR3 size: 14 residues.

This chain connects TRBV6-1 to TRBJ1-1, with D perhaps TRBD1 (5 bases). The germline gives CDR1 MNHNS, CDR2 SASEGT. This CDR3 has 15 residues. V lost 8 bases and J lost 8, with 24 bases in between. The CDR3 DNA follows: TGTGCCAGCGGGCCCCAGACAGAAGAATTCCAAGAAGCTTTCTTT. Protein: CASGPQTEEFQEAFF.

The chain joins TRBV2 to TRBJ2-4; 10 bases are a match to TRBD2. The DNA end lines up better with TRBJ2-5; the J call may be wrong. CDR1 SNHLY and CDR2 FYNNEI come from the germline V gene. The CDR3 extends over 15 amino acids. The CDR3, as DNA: TGTGCCAGCAGTGAAGATAGCGGGGGGTTCGGGACCCAGTACTTC. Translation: CASSEDSGGFGTQYF.

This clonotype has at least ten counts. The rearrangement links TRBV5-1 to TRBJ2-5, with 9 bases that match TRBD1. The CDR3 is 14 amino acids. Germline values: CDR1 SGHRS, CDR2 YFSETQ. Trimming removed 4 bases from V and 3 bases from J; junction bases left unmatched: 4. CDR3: CASSPGTGKETQYF. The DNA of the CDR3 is TGCGCCAGCAGCCCAGGGACAGGGAAAGAGACCCAGTACTTC.

CDR3 sequence: CSVDGPIQDQYF. CDR3 sequence (DNA): TGCAGTGTCGACGGACCGATCCAGGACCAGTACTTC. This sequence joins TRBV20-1 and TRBJ2-7; D is undetermined. Trimming shortened V by 7 bases and J by 10 bases, and 20 bases separated the two germline ends. CDR3 size: 12 residues. Per the germline V gene, CDR1 is DFQATT and CDR2 is SNEGSKA (reference sequence).

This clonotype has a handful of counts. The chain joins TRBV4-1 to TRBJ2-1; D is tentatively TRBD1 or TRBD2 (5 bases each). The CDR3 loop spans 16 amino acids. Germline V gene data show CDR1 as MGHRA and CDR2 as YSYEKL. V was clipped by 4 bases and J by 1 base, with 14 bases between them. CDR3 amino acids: CASSLSRDPSYNEQFF. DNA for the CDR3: TGCGCCAGCAGCCTCTCCCGGGACCCTTCCTACAATGAGCAGTTCTTC.

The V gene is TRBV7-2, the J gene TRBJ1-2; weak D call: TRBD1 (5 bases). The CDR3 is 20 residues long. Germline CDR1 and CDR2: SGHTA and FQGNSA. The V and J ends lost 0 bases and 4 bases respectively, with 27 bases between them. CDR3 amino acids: CASSLAGVKSFAGMLYGYTF. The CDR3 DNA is TGTGCCAGCAGCTTAGCAGGGGTCAAATCGTTTGCAGGGATGCTCTATGGCTACACCTTC.

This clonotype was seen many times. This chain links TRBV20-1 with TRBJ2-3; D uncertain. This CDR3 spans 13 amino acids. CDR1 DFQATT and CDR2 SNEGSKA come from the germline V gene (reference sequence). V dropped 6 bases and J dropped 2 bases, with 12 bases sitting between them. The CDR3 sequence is CSARPRSTDTQYF. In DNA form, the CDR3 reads TGCAGTGCCAGACCCCGGTCCACAGATACGCAGTATTTT.

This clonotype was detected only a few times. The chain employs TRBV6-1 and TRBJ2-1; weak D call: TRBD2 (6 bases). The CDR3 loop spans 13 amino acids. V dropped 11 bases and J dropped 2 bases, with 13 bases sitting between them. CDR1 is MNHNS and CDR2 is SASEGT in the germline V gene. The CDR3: CAGGRLTYNEQFF. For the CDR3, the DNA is TGTGCCGGGGGGAGGTTAACCTACAATGAGCAGTTCTTC.